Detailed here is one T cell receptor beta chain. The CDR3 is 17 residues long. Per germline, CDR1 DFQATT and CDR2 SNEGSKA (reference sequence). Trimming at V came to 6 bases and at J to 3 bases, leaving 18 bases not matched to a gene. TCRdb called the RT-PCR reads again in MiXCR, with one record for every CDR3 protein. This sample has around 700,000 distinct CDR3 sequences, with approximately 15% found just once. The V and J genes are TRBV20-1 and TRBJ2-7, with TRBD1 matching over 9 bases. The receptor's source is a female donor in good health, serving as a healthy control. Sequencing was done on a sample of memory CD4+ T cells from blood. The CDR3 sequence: CSARSGTGNPYHYEQYF. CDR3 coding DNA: TGCAGTGCCCGCTCCGGGACAGGGAACCCCTACCACTACGAGCAGTACTTC.